Here is one TCR beta chain with its context. Its target is unknown. The sample holds other DNA sequences that translate to the same CDR3. Primers for the PCR totalled 60 Vbeta and 13 Jbeta. Measured with immunoSEQ multiplex PCR; TCRdb has only the in-frame clones, and not every one. The data contain over 85,000 clones, around three quarters of them singletons. Between the trimmed V and J ends, which lost 0 bases and 3 bases, there was a span of 13 bases. The CDR3 extends over 15 amino acids. The germline V gene has CDR1 SGDLS and CDR2 YYNGEE. The record originates from a study of cytomegalovirus exposure and HLA in healthy donors. Notes on the study in general: Being indistinguishable, some V segments were excluded, TRBV6-2 and TRBV6-3 among them. Among the CMV-associated chains, a few were confirmed in vitro as specific for CMV antigens.

Nominal health characterized the donors when sampled, though unrecorded immune exposures were likely. The chain recombines TRBV9 with TRBJ2-7, with D tentatively TRBD2 (5 bases). The sample taken for sequencing was PBMCs. This receptor was taken from a man in his forties or fifties in good health and CMV-seronegative. The CDR3 protein is CASSVGPDRDYEQYF. The CDR3 DNA follows: TGTGCCAGCAGCGTAGGCCCCGACCGGGACTACGAGCAGTACTTC.